The rows below give T cell receptor beta chains drawn from one sample of a study of blood T cell repertoires in COVID-19. Data came from immunoSEQ multiplex PCR; TCRdb stores just in-frame clones and leaves some out. The sample includes under 500,000 clones, approximately 92% of them seen just once. The sequencing input was PBMCs or T cells enriched from blood (not recorded which). Receptors originate from a man between 25 and 39 years old who had recovered from COVID-19. Both conserved end residues are part of each CDR3. The order of the fields is J gene, D gene, clone size, V gene, CDR3 protein, CDR3 DNA. The D gene is left open where the match is weak. The size of a clone is reported for some rows only, either as once, few or many, or as a class for expanded clones.

TRBJ1-2,NA,NA,TRBV5-6,CASSSGTTIRHGYTF,TGTGCCAGCAGCTCCGGGACAACTATACGCCATGGCTACACCTTC
TRBJ2-3,NA,NA,TRBV27,CATNLLGLPTDTQYF,TGTGCCACCAACCTGCTTGGACTTCCCACAGATACGCAGTATTTT
TRBJ1-2,NA,NA,TRBV28,CASSPYQVPYGYTF,TGTGCCAGCAGCCCTTACCAGGTCCCTTATGGCTACACCTTC
TRBJ1-1,NA,NA,TRBV12-3/TRBV12-4,CASRQIMNTEAFF,TGTGCCAGTCGACAGATTATGAACACTGAAGCTTTCTTT
TRBJ1-1,NA,NA,TRBV7-2,CASSLGLQGGYTEAFF,TGTGCCAGCAGCTTAGGGTTACAGGGCGGGTACACTGAAGCTTTCTTT
TRBJ2-7,TRBD1,NA,TRBV27,CASSPGTGWNEQYF,TGTGCCAGCAGTCCGGGGACAGGGTGGAACGAGCAGTACTTC
TRBJ1-2,NA,NA,TRBV10-3,CAISGSTGGRDYGYTF,TGTGCCATCAGTGGTTCGACAGGCGGGAGAGACTATGGCTACACCTTC
TRBJ2-7,TRBD1,NA,TRBV18,CASSRQDRAYEQYF,TGTGCCAGCTCACGTCAGGACAGGGCCTACGAGCAGTACTTC
TRBJ2-7,NA,NA,TRBV3-1/TRBV3-2,CASSPGLSSYEQYF,TGTGCCAGCAGCCCCGGACTCAGTTCGTACGAGCAGTACTTC
TRBJ1-2,NA,NA,TRBV2,CASSDKNTGGYTF,TGTGCCAGCAGTGATAAGAACACGGGTGGCTACACCTTC
TRBJ2-1,NA,few,TRBV24-1,CATSDLGGGAYNEQFF,TGTGCCACCAGTGATTTAGGGGGGGGAGCCTACAATGAGCAGTTCTTC
TRBJ2-3,NA,NA,TRBV6-5,CASSYGAPDTQYF,TGTGCCAGCAGTTACGGGGCCCCGGATACGCAGTATTTT
TRBJ1-5,NA,NA,TRBV19,CASSPGVFGNQPQHF,TGTGCCAGTAGTCCAGGGGTTTTCGGCAATCAGCCCCAGCATTTT
TRBJ2-1,TRBD2,NA,TRBV28,CVATSGIVGSYNEQFF,TGTGTCGCAACTAGCGGGATCGTGGGCTCCTACAATGAGCAGTTCTTC
TRBJ2-3,TRBD1,once,TRBV5-8,CASSYNRGLTDTQYF,TGTGCCAGCAGCTACAACAGGGGGCTCACAGATACGCAGTATTTT
TRBJ2-3,TRBD2,once,TRBV6-5,CASREGSDTQYF,TGTGCCTCCCGGGAGGGTTCAGATACGCAGTATTTT
TRBJ1-1,NA,NA,TRBV4-1,CASSQGAVGGMNTEAFF,TGCGCCAGCAGCCAAGGGGCGGTTGGGGGGATGAACACTGAAGCTTTCTTT